This TCR beta chain was identified in a study of response to subunit inactivated influenza vaccine. Each CDR3 protein is one row after TCRdb ran MiXCR on the RT-PCR reads. Seen here are about 310,000 distinct CDR3 sequences, 20% to 25% observed once, and the top ten hold 10%. CDR3 length: 16 residues. Germline V gene data show CDR1 as LGHNA and CDR2 as YSLEER. V lost 1 base and J lost 3, with 12 bases in between. This clonotype was picked up a small number of times. What it binds is not known. Study-level results: Researchers suggested that each seasonal influenza vaccination recruits few new T cells.

The clonotype was recovered from a man aged 50 to 69 who received an inactivated influenza vaccine. This chain connects TRBV4-3 to TRBJ1-4; unclear D gene. The material was PBMCs from blood, obtained approximately 20 months after vaccination. For the CDR3, the DNA is TGCGCCAGCAGCCAAGGGGAAGGTGGGGCTAATGAAAAACTGTTTTTT. Protein: CASSQGEGGANEKLFF.